These T cell receptor beta chains were read from a single sample in a study of CD8 T cells in ankylosing spondylitis. TCRdb passed the 5' RACE reads through MiXCR, listing each CDR3 protein once. The repertoire consists of 750,000 to 850,000 distinct CDR3 sequences, with about 12% occurring once and the leading ten covering under 0.6%. Sequencing used blood, either unsorted or a sorted T cell fraction (not recorded which). These receptors all stem from a male donor with ankylosing spondylitis. Both conserved end residues are part of each CDR3. The D gene is left open where the match is weak. Size values are once, few and many counts, or a class for expanded clones, and some rows have none.

abundance: -; j_gene: TRBJ2-1; v_gene: TRBV7-9; d_gene: -; CDR3nt: TGTGCCAGCAGCTCAAATAGGGAAATAAATGAGCAGTTCTTC; CDR3aa: CASSSNREINEQFF
abundance: few; j_gene: TRBJ2-2; v_gene: TRBV4-1; d_gene: -; CDR3nt: TGCGCCAGCAGCCAAGATAACCAGAACACCGGGGAGCTGTTTTTT; CDR3aa: CASSQDNQNTGELFF
abundance: -; j_gene: TRBJ2-3; v_gene: TRBV20-1; d_gene: TRBD2; CDR3nt: TGCAGTGCTAGAATGAGCGGGGGGGATACGCAGTATTTT; CDR3aa: CSARMSGGDTQYF
abundance: -; j_gene: TRBJ2-1; v_gene: TRBV3-1; d_gene: TRBD2; CDR3nt: TGTGCCAGCAGTCCGGCGGTAGCGGGAGCCGGTGAGCAGTTCTTC; CDR3aa: CASSPAVAGAGEQFF
abundance: few; j_gene: TRBJ2-7; v_gene: TRBV5-5; d_gene: -; CDR3nt: TGTGCCAGCAGTCGGGCTGCCTACGAGCAGTACTTC; CDR3aa: CASSRAAYEQYF
abundance: many; j_gene: TRBJ2-7; v_gene: TRBV20-1; d_gene: -; CDR3nt: TGCAGTGCTAGAGTTGGGGCCTACGAGCAGTACTTC; CDR3aa: CSARVGAYEQYF
abundance: many; j_gene: TRBJ1-2; v_gene: TRBV20-1; d_gene: TRBD1; CDR3nt: TGCAGTGCTAGAGGGGACAGTAGGACCCTTCGTGGCTACACCTTC; CDR3aa: CSARGDSRTLRGYTF
abundance: many; j_gene: TRBJ2-7; v_gene: TRBV20-1; d_gene: -; CDR3nt: TGCAGTGCTAGTTTGGGGGTACTGCAGTACTTC; CDR3aa: CSASLGVLQYF
abundance: -; j_gene: TRBJ2-1; v_gene: TRBV20-1; d_gene: -; CDR3nt: TGCAGTGCCCCCAATCTAGCGACCTACAATGAGCAGTTCTTC; CDR3aa: CSAPNLATYNEQFF
abundance: few; j_gene: TRBJ1-1; v_gene: TRBV25-1; d_gene: -; CDR3nt: TGTGCGCTGTTACTTCAGGGTCCCTGGGACACTGAAGCTTTCTTT; CDR3aa: CALLLQGPWDTEAFF
abundance: many; j_gene: TRBJ2-3; v_gene: TRBV29-1; d_gene: -; CDR3nt: TGCAGCGTCAGAAAGGACCTTAGCACAGATACGCAGTATTTT; CDR3aa: CSVRKDLSTDTQYF
abundance: few; j_gene: TRBJ2-2; v_gene: TRBV7-2; d_gene: TRBD2; CDR3nt: TGTGCCAGCAACATGGCGGGGGGGGCCGGGGAGCTGTTTTTT; CDR3aa: CASNMAGGAGELFF
abundance: -; j_gene: TRBJ2-2; v_gene: TRBV9; d_gene: -; CDR3nt: TGTGCCAGCAGCGTAGCGGGCCGGCTGAACACCGGGGAGCTGTTTTTT; CDR3aa: CASSVAGRLNTGELFF
abundance: few; j_gene: TRBJ1-6; v_gene: TRBV7-2; d_gene: -; CDR3nt: TGTGCCAGCAGCTTAGCTTTCCCTTATAATTCACCCCTCCACTTT; CDR3aa: CASSLAFPYNSPLHF
abundance: many; j_gene: TRBJ2-7; v_gene: TRBV6-1; d_gene: -; CDR3nt: TGTGCCAGCAGTTATTACGAGCAGTACTTC; CDR3aa: CASSYYEQYF
abundance: many; j_gene: TRBJ2-7; v_gene: TRBV28; d_gene: -; CDR3nt: TGTGCCAGCAGTTCAGGGGCGGGTCGACCCCTCTCCTACGAGCAGTACTTC; CDR3aa: CASSSGAGRPLSYEQYF